Presented here are 10 T cell receptor beta chains from one specimen sequenced in a study of beta chain features in type 1 diabetes. cDNA synthesis used the whole RNA isolate, giving expressed TCRB sequences. Measured with immunoSEQ multiplex PCR; TCRdb has only the in-frame clones, and not every one. The top ten clones hold 0.02% to 0.025% of a sample with about 900,000 clones, roughly a sixth of them seen once. The source material was naive CD4+ T cells from blood. Source of these receptors: a woman under 30 in good health.

The rearrangement uses TRBV28 and TRBJ1-2, with a weak D call TRBD1 (6 bases). This CDR3 contains 17 residues. CDR1 MDHEN and CDR2 SYDVKM come from the germline V gene. V was shortened by 4 bases and J by 4 bases, with 22 bases between the two germline ends. CDR3 nucleotide sequence: TGTGCCAGCAGTTCAACGCTGATCCTGACAGGACCCTATGGCTACACCTTC. The encoded protein is CASSSTLILTGPYGYTF.

In this sample, this clone turned up a few times. Other DNA variants within this sample encode the same CDR3. The chain employs TRBV28 and TRBJ2-5; TRBD1 matches 7 bases. V trimming: 4 bases; J trimming: 2 bases; junction bases outside the gene matches: 7. This CDR3 has 15 residues. Germline CDR1 and CDR2: MDHEN and SYDVKM. The CDR3 bases are TGTGCCAGCAGTTCATCCGGGACAGCACAAGAGACCCAGTACTTC. This encodes CASSSSGTAQETQYF.

This clone was counted between two and nine times. This CDR3 is CASRSSGRANEQFF. CDR3 sequence (DNA): TGTGCCAGTAGGTCTAGCGGGAGGGCCAATGAGCAGTTCTTC. J is TRBJ2-1 and V is TRBV19; 12 bases line up with TRBD2. Germline V gives CDR1 LNHDA, CDR2 SQIVND (reference sequence). Trimming cost V 6 bases and J 6 bases; bases outside gene matches: 3. The CDR3 is made up of 14 amino acids.

In its sample, this clone was seen a few times. The chain recombines TRBV15 with TRBJ1-4, with D perhaps matching TRBD1 (5 bases). The V end lost 4 bases, the J end lost 5 bases, and 14 bases lay between the germline ends. The V gene's germline CDR1 is LNHNV and CDR2 YYDKDF (reference sequence). The CDR3 length is 15 residues. The CDR3 DNA follows: TGTGCCACCAGCATCAAGGGACGAACGAATGAAAAACTGTTTTTT. As protein: CATSIKGRTNEKLFF.

The rearrangement uses TRBV15 and TRBJ2-5; TRBD2 agrees at 7 bases. The CDR3 covers 16 residues. V lost 2 bases to trimming and J lost 0 bases; unmatched junction nucleotides: 6. Per germline, CDR1 LNHNV and CDR2 YYDKDF (reference sequence). CDR3 bases: TGTGCCACCAGCAGATCCCGGCTAGCGGACCAAGAGACCCAGTACTTC. Encoded protein: CATSRSRLADQETQYF.

The V call is TRBV19, the J call TRBJ2-7, with D possibly matching TRBD1 (6 bases). The CDR3 has 13 residues. The germline CDR1 and CDR2 sequences are LNHDA and SQIVND (reference sequence). Trimming removed 5 bases at V and 4 bases at J, with 12 bases between. The CDR3 loop reads CASSQGQPYEQYF. As DNA, the CDR3 is TGTGCCAGTAGTCAAGGACAGCCATACGAGCAGTACTTC. Using reference TRBV19 and TRBJ2-7 for the parts outside the CDR3, the full variable domain is DGGITQSPKYLFRKEGQNVTLSCEQNLNHDAMYWYRQDPGQGLRLIYYSQIVNDFQKGDIAEGYSVSREKKESFPLTVTSAQKNPTAFYLCASSQGQPYEQYFGPGTRLTVT.

This clone was observed a handful of times. Other DNA sequences in this sample translate to the same CDR3. V and J are TRBV10-3 and TRBJ2-3; 7 bases line up with TRBD2. V lost 8 bases to trimming and J lost 2 bases; unmatched junction nucleotides: 4. The V gene's germline CDR1 is ENHRY and CDR2 SYGVKD. The CDR3 extends over 13 amino acids. CDR3 protein: CAIGLAVTDTQYF. The CDR3 region has the DNA TGTGCCATCGGGCTAGCGGTCACAGATACGCAGTATTTT.

Note on this clone: Distinct nucleotide sequences in the sample also encode this CDR3. J is TRBJ2-2 and V is TRBV18; D gene uncertain. Trimming took 2 bases from V and 3 from J, leaving 4 bases between them. CDR1 KGHSH and CDR2 LQKENI come from the germline V gene. The CDR3 covers 13 residues. The CDR3 DNA follows: TGTGCCAGCTCACCAAGAGACACCGGGGAGCTGTTTTTT. It specifies CASSPRDTGELFF. The entire variable domain, with the rest obtained from reference TRBV18 and TRBJ2-2, is as follows: NAGVMQNPRHLVRRRGQEARLRCSPMKGHSHVYWYRQLPEEGLKFMVYLQKENIIDESGMPKERFSAEFPKEGPSILRIQQVVRGDSAAYFCASSPRDTGELFFGEGSRLTVL.

This rearrangement joins TRBV5-6 to TRBJ1-2, with no clear D. CDR3 length: 14 amino acids. Trimming shortened V by 2 bases and J by 0 bases, and 8 bases separated the two germline ends. Looked up from germline, CDR1 is SGHDT and CDR2 is YYEEEE. The CDR3 is CASSFSPANYGYTF. DNA of the CDR3: TGTGCCAGCAGCTTTTCGCCAGCTAACTATGGCTACACCTTC.

The rearrangement links TRBV27 to TRBJ1-6; the match to TRBD1 covers 8 bases. CDR3 size: 17 residues. Germline assignment: CDR1 MNHEY and CDR2 SMNVEV (reference sequence). V lost 5 bases and J lost 2; bases outside the gene matches: 8. The CDR3 loop is CASSRGQARAYNSPLHF. CDR3 in DNA: TGTGCCAGCAGTCGGGGACAGGCGAGGGCCTATAATTCACCCCTCCACTTT.